This is a list of T cell receptor delta chains from one sample in a study of gamma-delta T cells after stem cell transplantation. TCRdb redid clone calling on the RT-PCR reads using CATT. The sample yields about 2,200 delta-chain clones, 2.5% to 3.5% seen once. The sample taken for sequencing was gamma-delta T cells. All receptors derive from a human donor. It is not recorded whose cells these are; they may come from a transplant donor. Both conserved end residues are part of each CDR3. The D gene is left open where the match is weak. Rows may omit the clone size; those that give it use once, few, many or a size class.

j_gene: TRDJ1
d_gene: TRDD3
v_gene: TRDV2
abundance: medium-sized
CDR3nt: TGTGCCTGTGACCCCGTCGTGGGGGATACGCGCACCGATAAACTCATCTTT
CDR3aa: CACDPVVGDTRTDKLIF

j_gene: TRDJ3
d_gene: TRDD3
v_gene: TRDV2
abundance: medium-sized
CDR3nt: TGTGCCTGTGACACCGTGGTGACTGATGTACTGGGGGACGCCAACTCCTGGGACACCCGACAGATGTTTTTC
CDR3aa: CACDTVVTDVLGDANSWDTRQMFF

j_gene: TRDJ1
d_gene: TRDD3
v_gene: TRDV2
abundance: medium-sized
CDR3nt: TGTGCCTGTGATCTACTGGGGGATAAAGGACCGTACACCGATAAACTCATCTTT
CDR3aa: CACDLLGDKGPYTDKLIF

j_gene: TRDJ1
d_gene: -
v_gene: TRDV1
abundance: -
CDR3nt: TGTGCTCTTGGGGAGTCGCATTCCTTCCTGTCCTGGGGTAACCCTTTGGATACCGATAAACTCATCTTT
CDR3aa: CALGESHSFLSWGNPLDTDKLIF

j_gene: TRDJ1
d_gene: TRDD3
v_gene: TRDV2
abundance: medium-sized
CDR3nt: TGTGCCTGTGACACCGTACAGGGGATACGCTTCGATAAACTCATCTTT
CDR3aa: CACDTVQGIRFDKLIF

j_gene: TRDJ1
d_gene: -
v_gene: TRDV2
abundance: medium-sized
CDR3nt: TGTGCCTGTGACGCGCTAGCGTACACCGATAAACTCATCTTT
CDR3aa: CACDALAYTDKLIF

j_gene: TRDJ1
d_gene: -
v_gene: TRDV1
abundance: -
CDR3nt: TGTGCTCTTGGGGAAGTTTTCCTACTGGGGGTCCTCCACACCGATAAACTCATCTTT
CDR3aa: CALGEVFLLGVLHTDKLIF

j_gene: TRDJ1
d_gene: -
v_gene: TRDV2
abundance: few
CDR3nt: TGTGCCTGTGACGAACTGGGACCGACCGATAAACTCATCTTT
CDR3aa: CACDELGPTDKLIF

j_gene: TRDJ1
d_gene: TRDD3
v_gene: TRDV2
abundance: -
CDR3nt: TGTGCCTGTGACACCGTACTGGGGGATACGCGGACGCGGTACACCGATAAACTCATCTTT
CDR3aa: CACDTVLGDTRTRYTDKLIF

j_gene: TRDJ1
d_gene: TRDD3
v_gene: TRDV2
abundance: medium-sized
CDR3nt: TGTGCCTGTGACACGATCGCTACCCCTGGGGGCCCCAAACAATACACCGATAAACTCATCTTT
CDR3aa: CACDTIATPGGPKQYTDKLIF

j_gene: TRDJ1
d_gene: TRDD3
v_gene: TRDV2
abundance: few
CDR3nt: TGTGCCTGTGACAGGTTATCCCAGGGGGGATACGATGACACCGATAAACTCATCTTT
CDR3aa: CACDRLSQGGYDDTDKLIF

j_gene: TRDJ1
d_gene: TRDD3
v_gene: TRDV2
abundance: -
CDR3nt: TGTGCCTGTGACCCTGTAGGGGATACGGGCGATAAACTCATCTTT
CDR3aa: CACDPVGDTGDKLIF

j_gene: TRDJ1
d_gene: TRDD3
v_gene: TRDV2
abundance: medium-sized
CDR3nt: TGTGCCTGTGACACCTTGGGGGATACCCCCGCCACCGATAAACTCATCTTT
CDR3aa: CACDTLGDTPATDKLIF

j_gene: TRDJ1
d_gene: TRDD3
v_gene: TRDV2
abundance: few
CDR3nt: TGTGCCTGTGACCCAGTTAACCAACTGGGGGATACGCGCCCGCATTTTTATAAGGACACCGATAAACTCATCTTT
CDR3aa: CACDPVNQLGDTRPHFYKDTDKLIF

j_gene: TRDJ1
d_gene: TRDD3
v_gene: TRDV1
abundance: -
CDR3nt: TGTGCTCTTGGGGAATACGGGCTGGGGGATGCCACCGATAAACTCATCTTT
CDR3aa: CALGEYGLGDATDKLIF

j_gene: TRDJ1
d_gene: TRDD3
v_gene: TRDV2
abundance: medium-sized
CDR3nt: TGTGCCTGTGACACCGTACGGTCGGCTGGGGGCCCCGTCACCGATAAACTCATCTTT
CDR3aa: CACDTVRSAGGPVTDKLIF

j_gene: TRDJ1
d_gene: TRDD3
v_gene: TRDV1
abundance: few
CDR3nt: TGTGCTCTTGGGGACAATCCGTACTGGGGGATACGGGCCACGTTTAAACTCATCTTT
CDR3aa: CALGDNPYWGIRATFKLIF

j_gene: TRDJ1
d_gene: TRDD3
v_gene: TRDV2
abundance: medium-sized
CDR3nt: TGTGCCTGTGACACTCTGGGGGATACGCGTTACACCGATAAACTCATCTTT
CDR3aa: CACDTLGDTRYTDKLIF

j_gene: TRDJ1
d_gene: TRDD3
v_gene: TRDV2
abundance: large
CDR3nt: TGTGCCTGTGACACCTTACTGGGGGACCTTAAACTCATCTTT
CDR3aa: CACDTLLGDLKLIF

j_gene: TRDJ1
d_gene: TRDD3
v_gene: TRDV2
abundance: few
CDR3nt: TGTGCCTGTGACTCCCTTACTGGGGGGGAGTACACCGATAAACTCATCTTT
CDR3aa: CACDSLTGGEYTDKLIF

j_gene: TRDJ1
d_gene: -
v_gene: TRDV2
abundance: medium-sized
CDR3nt: TGTGCCTGTGACACGCTTACGGCCCCCACCGATAAACTCATCTTT
CDR3aa: CACDTLTAPTDKLIF

j_gene: TRDJ1
d_gene: TRDD3
v_gene: TRDV2
abundance: -
CDR3nt: TGTGCCTGTGACACAGTCGGTACTGGGGAAGGCGGGAACTCACCCACCGATAAACTCATCTTT
CDR3aa: CACDTVGTGEGGNSPTDKLIF

j_gene: TRDJ1
d_gene: -
v_gene: TRDV2
abundance: medium-sized
CDR3nt: TGTGCCTGTGACCCGTGGGCGGGGGTCAAGACTAACACCGATAAACTCATCTTT
CDR3aa: CACDPWAGVKTNTDKLIF

j_gene: TRDJ1
d_gene: TRDD3
v_gene: TRDV2
abundance: medium-sized
CDR3nt: TGTGCCTGTGACCTGCTGGGGGAGGACACCGATAAACTCATCTTT
CDR3aa: CACDLLGEDTDKLIF

j_gene: TRDJ1
d_gene: -
v_gene: TRDV2
abundance: medium-sized
CDR3nt: TGTGCCTGTGACACCCTGGGGATCTACACCGATAAACTCATCTTT
CDR3aa: CACDTLGIYTDKLIF

j_gene: TRDJ3
d_gene: TRDD3
v_gene: TRDV2
abundance: medium-sized
CDR3nt: TGTGCCTGTGACACCGTACTGGGGGATAGCTCCTGGGACACCCGACAGATGTTTTTC
CDR3aa: CACDTVLGDSSWDTRQMFF